The clone carrying this TCR beta chain appeared many times. The data belong to a study of neurological immune-mediated disorders. At the level of the study: Within the group of about 35 multiple sclerosis patients, around 31 were relapsing-remitting, while 3 were secondary progressive.

The CDR3 has 15 amino acids. Trimming took 6 bases from V and 2 from J; bases not matched to a gene: 9. With 10-nucleotide random UMIs included, cDNA was synthesized by 5'RACE. TCRdb reprocessed the 5' RACE reads via MiXCR and lists one record per CDR3 protein. The data hold some 66,000 distinct CDR3 sequences, with roughly 4.3% observed a single time. Sequencing was done on a sample of PBMCs. The receptor was derived from a man aged 25 to 40 with multiple sclerosis. This chain uses TRBV12-3 or TRBV12-4 with TRBJ1-1; the match to TRBD1 covers 7 bases. CDR3 sequence reads: CASRWGTVINTEAFF. The CDR3 nucleotides are TGTGCCAGCAGATGGGGGACAGTAATAAACACTGAAGCTTTCTTT.